The TCR beta chain described here comes from a study of metastatic and nonmetastatic thyroid tumors. Whole-study context: Both malignant and benign thyroid patients supplied peripheral blood and tumor or nodule tissue samples, across which the repertoires of these patients were then compared.

Per germline, CDR1 GTSNPN and CDR2 SVGIG (reference sequence). Trimming stripped 1 base from V and 7 bases from J, with 11 bases between. This CDR3 region has 13 residues. As concerns this clone: Antigen specificity is unknown.

Prior to thyroid surgery, none of the patients had received any treatment. Findings of the study overall: In blood and tumor, TCR beta diversity was reportedly significantly higher in malignant thyroid tumors than in benign nodules.

Authors' processing steps: CDR3 differences across clinicopathological groups were used to build a distant-metastasis classifier for papillary thyroid cancer. TCRdb ran MiXCR on the PCR reads. These V and J calls rely on TCRdb rather than the paper's analysis. The data hold 40,000 or so clones, with roughly half observed a single time. The specimen was tumor tissue. This clonotype was obtained from a male donor with papillary thyroid cancer or a benign thyroid nodule (not recorded which). Some clones in this sample may be carry-over from other donors' samples. This chain uses TRBV30 with TRBJ1-5; D is unclear. CDR3 protein: CAWSGDGVQPQHF. The CDR3, as DNA: TGTGCCTGGAGTGGGGATGGGGTCCAGCCCCAGCATTTT.